This entry describes one TCR beta chain. Its antigen remains unknown. The assay was immunoSEQ multiplex PCR, and TCRdb's table has in-frame clones only and misses some. The table lists approximately 85,000 clones, around 86% of them singletons. The CDR3 is made up of 13 amino acids. CDR1 is MNHEY, CDR2 SMNVEV, per germline (reference sequence). The V and J ends lost 5 bases and 1 base respectively, with 6 bases between them. These data belong to a study of T cell responses to AZD1222 COVID-19 vaccine. Study-level findings and limits: Donors, mostly white British, included more females; clonal diversity was possibly underestimated. Dominant CD4 TCR responses targeted spike regions 160-218 and 743-854.

The chain recombines TRBV27 with TRBJ1-5; D is unresolved. The receptor was isolated from an adult in good health. This material consisted of peripheral blood, taken on day 0 of AZD1222 vaccination. DNA of the CDR3: TGTGCCAGCAGTCACGAAAGCAATCAGCCCCAGCATTTT. Encoded protein: CASSHESNQPQHF.